These T cell receptor beta chains were read from a single sample in a study of HIV-infected patients and healthy controls. TCRdb re-called the 5' RACE reads with MiXCR, one entry per CDR3 protein. This table has several thousand distinct CDR3 sequences, approximately 12% appearing once. Sequenced material: blood, taken before antiretroviral therapy. These receptors all stem from an adult with HIV infection. Each CDR3 is given with its conserved first and last residue. The D gene is left open where the match is weak. Rows may omit the clone size; those that give it use once, few, many or a size class.

d_call	clone_size	v_call	j_call	cdr3_nt	cdr3_aa
.	medium-sized	TRBV5-1	TRBJ2-1	TGCGCCAGCACTTCCGGGCTATCCTACAATGAGCAGTTCTTC	CASTSGLSYNEQFF
.	medium-sized	TRBV7-2	TRBJ2-3	TGTGCCAGCAGGCCCCCGGGGAGTAACACAGATACGCAGTATTTT	CASRPPGSNTDTQYF
TRBD2	medium-sized	TRBV7-2	TRBJ2-1	TGTGCCAGCAGCCTGACTAGCGCCAGCTCCTACAATGAGCAGTTCTTC	CASSLTSASSYNEQFF
.	.	TRBV29-1	TRBJ1-2	TGCAGCGTGGTTATAGTGGGCGAAGGTTATGGATACACCTTC	CSVVIVGEGYGYTF
TRBD1	many	TRBV7-9	TRBJ1-1	TGTGTCAGCAGTTCCAGGGGGTTTGCTGAAGCTTTCTTT	CVSSSRGFAEAFF
.	medium-sized	TRBV11-3	TRBJ2-3	TGTGCCAGCAGCTTAAAGGTTAGCGGTTCCGGAGATACGCAGTATTTT	CASSLKVSGSGDTQYF
.	medium-sized	TRBV20-1	TRBJ2-2	TGCAGTGCTGCAGGGGGGGACACCGGGGAGCTGTTTTTT	CSAAGGDTGELFF
TRBD1	large	TRBV11-3	TRBJ2-7	TGTGCCAGCAGCTCCCTTGGACAGGGGAACGACGAGCAGTACTTC	CASSSLGQGNDEQYF
.	medium-sized	TRBV6-1	TRBJ2-4	TGTGCCAGCAGTGAAGGGCGAAACATTCAGTACTTC	CASSEGRNIQYF
TRBD1	medium-sized	TRBV6-1	TRBJ2-1	TGTGCCAGCAGTCCGACAGGGCATGAGCAGTTCTTC	CASSPTGHEQFF
TRBD1	medium-sized	TRBV29-1	TRBJ2-5	TGCAGCATAGACGGGACAGGGGACCGCAGGACCCAGTACTTC	CSIDGTGDRRTQYF
.	many	TRBV5-8	TRBJ2-3	TGTGCCAGCAGCTTAGGGAGCACAGATACGCAGTATTTT	CASSLGSTDTQYF
.	hyperexpanded	TRBV4-3	TRBJ1-1	TGCGCCAGCAGCCTAAATTCGGGGGATAACACTGAAGCTTTCTTT	CASSLNSGDNTEAFF
TRBD1	medium-sized	TRBV27	TRBJ2-1	TGTGCCAGCAACCCTTCAGGGGGAGACAATGAGCAGTTCTTC	CASNPSGGDNEQFF
TRBD2	many	TRBV7-2	TRBJ2-7	TGTGCCAGCAGCTTAGGACTAGCGGGACTCTACGATCAGTACTTC	CASSLGLAGLYDQYF
.	medium-sized	TRBV7-2	TRBJ2-7	TGTGCCAGCAGCTCAAGGGACGCCCCGGTCTACGAGCAGTACTTC	CASSSRDAPVYEQYF
TRBD1	medium-sized	TRBV18	TRBJ2-1	TGTGCCAGCTCACCGGGACAGGGGGCCTACAATGAGCAGTTCTTC	CASSPGQGAYNEQFF
TRBD2	medium-sized	TRBV12-3/TRBV12-4	TRBJ2-5	TGTGCCAGCAGTTCCTCCGGGGGGGAGGAGACCCAGTACTTC	CASSSSGGEETQYF
.	few	TRBV6-1	TRBJ2-6	TGTGCCAGCAGCCCAGGACCATCTGGGGCCAACGTCCTGACTTTC	CASSPGPSGANVLTF
TRBD2	medium-sized	TRBV4-2	TRBJ2-7	TGTGCCAGCAGCCAAGAGACTAGCGGAGGAACCTCCTACGAGCAGTACTTC	CASSQETSGGTSYEQYF
.	.	TRBV12-3/TRBV12-4	TRBJ1-2	TGTGCCAGCGGACAACAGAGAACTACATATGGCTACACCTTC	CASGQQRTTYGYTF
.	medium-sized	TRBV5-6	TRBJ1-5	TGTGCCAGCAGCTCCCTGGGGGGGAATCAGCCCCAGCATTTT	CASSSLGGNQPQHF
TRBD2	medium-sized	TRBV12-3/TRBV12-4	TRBJ2-3	TGTGCCAGCAGTTTCGGTAATGCGGGAGTTAAGGATACGCAGTATTTT	CASSFGNAGVKDTQYF
.	medium-sized	TRBV29-1	TRBJ2-7	TGCAGCGTTGGGATTTTCTCCTACGAGCAGTACTTC	CSVGIFSYEQYF
.	many	TRBV12-3/TRBV12-4	TRBJ2-6	TGTGCCAGCAGTTTAAGGGGGTACTCTGGGGCCAACGTCCTGACTTTC	CASSLRGYSGANVLTF
TRBD1	medium-sized	TRBV24-1	TRBJ2-7	TGTGCCACCAGTGATACCGGACAGGGGGACGACTACGAGCAGTACTTC	CATSDTGQGDDYEQYF
TRBD2	medium-sized	TRBV5-1	TRBJ2-1	TGCGCCAGCAGCTTGGTGTTGGCGGGAGGTAGTAATGAGCAGTTCTTC	CASSLVLAGGSNEQFF
.	medium-sized	TRBV12-3/TRBV12-4	TRBJ1-4	TGTGCCAGCAGTTTAGTCACCGGGACGGTTCGAGAAAAACTGTTTTTT	CASSLVTGTVREKLFF
.	many	TRBV27	TRBJ2-3	TGTGCCAGCACTAACACAGATACGCAGTATTTT	CASTNTDTQYF
.	.	TRBV29-1	TRBJ1-1	TGCAGCGTTGAAGCGACAGTAAACACTGAAGCTTTCTTT	CSVEATVNTEAFF
.	.	TRBV6-6	TRBJ1-5	TGTGCCAGCAGTTACCTGGTTGGGAGCAATCAGCCCCAGCATTTT	CASSYLVGSNQPQHF
.	medium-sized	TRBV2	TRBJ1-5	TGTGCCAGCAGTTGGTATGGCAATCAGCCCCAGCATTTT	CASSWYGNQPQHF
.	medium-sized	TRBV10-1	TRBJ2-3	TGCGCCAGCAGTGAGTCGGGGGGGCAGTTTGCAGATACGCAGTATTTT	CASSESGGQFADTQYF
.	medium-sized	TRBV9	TRBJ2-5	TGTGCCAGCAGCGTAGCTCTAGATCAAGAGACCCAGTACTTC	CASSVALDQETQYF
.	.	TRBV2	TRBJ2-1	TGTGCCAGCTGCCGGGACCTTAAAGGCAATGAGCAGTTCTTC	CASCRDLKGNEQFF
.	medium-sized	TRBV11-2	TRBJ1-1	TGTGCCAGCAGCTTAGATGGGTCGGAACTTGCTGAAGCTTTCTTT	CASSLDGSELAEAFF
TRBD2	medium-sized	TRBV5-1	TRBJ2-7	TGCGCCAGCAGCCTTACGGGGGGGGAGCAGTACTTC	CASSLTGGEQYF